The source of this T cell receptor beta chain is a study of T cell changes during pregnancy in multiple sclerosis. CDR1 LNHDA and CDR2 SQIVND come from the germline V gene (reference sequence). Trimming took 0 bases from V and 0 from J, leaving 7 bases between them. The CDR3 is made up of 15 amino acids. Clones were read by immunoSEQ multiplex PCR, and TCRdb kept only the in-frame ones, dropping some. This sample carries under 60,000 clones, 91% of them seen once, and the ten largest clones take around 9.6%. The gene calls are TRBV19 and TRBJ2-3; a possible D gene is TRBD2 (5 bases). Material: CD8+ T cells from peripheral blood mononuclear cells, obtained after pregnancy. This receptor was identified in a female donor with multiple sclerosis, enrolled in a pregnancy study. Here the CDR3 reads CASSIDSESTDTQYF. CDR3 bases: TGTGCCAGTAGTATAGATAGCGAGAGCACAGATACGCAGTATTTT.